This TCR beta chain comes out of a study of regulatory T cells in long-lasting Graves disease. According to the study, TCR beta libraries were built with iRepertoire HTBI primers and CDR3-region Arm-PCR. TCRdb re-derived calls from the multiplex PCR reads in MiXCR, one entry per CDR3 protein. There are about 470,000 distinct CDR3 sequences in the sample; 20% to 25% occur only once, and 7% to 9% lies in the top ten. Described time point: persistent/refractory GD, antithyroid drugs over 5 years with positive TRAb. From PBMCs, RNA was extracted and then used to make the TCR library. Nine milliliters of peripheral blood were taken and placed in EDTA tubes. The sequence was obtained from a female donor with Graves disease. The material was peripheral blood mononuclear cells (PBMCs), obtained when the disease was refractory, from a patient treated with antithyroid drugs.

Here the CDR3 DNA reads TGTGCCAGCAGCCCCGGACGATTATTGAACACTGAAGCTTTCTTT. Protein: CASSPGRLLNTEAFF. This rearrangement joins TRBV7-9 to TRBJ1-1; D is uncertain. Trimming removed 5 bases at V and 0 bases at J, with 13 bases between. CDR1 and CDR2 (germline): SEHNR, FQNEAQ (reference sequence). The CDR3 totals 15 residues.